The 25 T cell receptor beta chains below all came from one sample that was sequenced in a study of OX40 agonist ivuxolimab in advanced cancers. Measured with immunoSEQ multiplex PCR; TCRdb has only the in-frame clones, and not every one. The sample shows tens of thousands of clones, roughly 92% of them seen only once. This specimen was CD4+ or CD8+ T cells sorted from blood, taken in a trial of the OX40 agonist ivuxolimab. The receptors were sampled from an adult with an advanced solid tumor such as melanoma, head and neck, liver or kidney cancer.

The chain combines TRBV30 with TRBJ2-2; the match to TRBD1 covers 10 bases. This CDR3 is built from 18 residues. V trimming: 3 bases; J trimming: 6 bases; junction bases outside the gene matches: 16. Germline CDR1 and CDR2: GTSNPN and SVGIG (reference sequence). CDR3 bases: TGTGCCTGGAGCCCCCACCGCGGGACAGGGGATTTACCCGGGGAGCTGTTTTTT. Translated, it gives CAWSPHRGTGDLPGELFF.

The chain recombines TRBV18 with TRBJ2-7; the D gene is possibly TRBD1 (5 bases). Trimming left V 2 bases short and J 2 bases short, with 10 bases between. The germline V gene has CDR1 KGHSH and CDR2 LQKENI. CDR3 length equals 14 residues. The CDR3: CASSPTDTTYEQYF. The CDR3 DNA sequence: TGTGCCAGCTCACCAACGGACACGACCTACGAGCAGTACTTC.

The J gene is TRBJ1-5, the V gene TRBV6-5; 12 bases line up with TRBD1. This CDR3 spans 15 amino acids. Germline assignment: CDR1 MNHEY and CDR2 SVGAGI. V was pared by 5 bases and J by 7 bases, with 6 bases of the junction left unmatched. The CDR3 region has the DNA TGTGCCAGCAGTCCCGGGACAGGGGGCCGGCAGCCCCAGCATTTT. It specifies CASSPGTGGRQPQHF.

The V call is TRBV27, the J call TRBJ2-4, with TRBD1 matching over 8 bases. Trimming removed 0 bases from V and 8 bases from J; junction bases left unmatched: 3. CDR3 size: 14 residues. CDR1 and CDR2 (germline): MNHEY, SMNVEV (reference sequence). The CDR3 DNA reads TGTGCCAGCAGTTTATCGGGACAGGACGACATTCAGTACTTC. The encoded protein is CASSLSGQDDIQYF.

This rearrangement joins TRBV4-1 to TRBJ2-1; perhaps TRBD2 as D (5 bases). Germline CDR1 and CDR2: MGHRA and YSYEKL. V was pared by 4 bases and J by 9 bases, with 16 bases between. This CDR3 is 14 amino acids long. The CDR3 DNA sequence: TGCGCCAGCAGCCCCCTGACTCGCGAGGGTGAGCAGTTCTTC. This gives the protein CASSPLTREGEQFF.

This clone turned up a few times. The chain uses TRBV5-1 and TRBJ2-7, with 9 bases matching TRBD2. The J segment lost 5 bases and the V segment lost 4 bases, leaving 7 bases of the junction unmatched. Looked up from germline, CDR1 is SGHRS and CDR2 is YFSETQ. This CDR3 has 14 amino acids. CDR3 sequence: CASSISGGGDEQYF. Here the CDR3 DNA reads TGCGCCAGCAGCATAAGTGGCGGGGGGGACGAGCAGTACTTC. Using reference TRBV5-1 and TRBJ2-7 for the parts outside the CDR3, the full variable domain is KAGVTQTPRYLIKTRGQQVTLSCSPISGHRSVSWYQQTPGQGLQFLFEYFSETQRNKGNFPGRFSGRQFSNSRSEMNVSTLELGDSALYLCASSISGGGDEQYFGPGTRLTVT.

This chain uses TRBV6-5 with TRBJ1-2; D remains ambiguous. The CDR3 consists of 14 residues. Trimming cost V 0 bases and J 1 base, with 6 bases left between them. Germline V gene sequence: CDR1 MNHEY, CDR2 SVGAGI. CDR3 residues: CASSYSRLNYGYTF. The CDR3 DNA reads as TGTGCCAGCAGTTACTCGAGACTTAACTATGGCTACACCTTC.

CDR3 bases: TGCGCCAGCAGCCTAAGCCGCCGCACAGATACGCAGTATTTT. Translated, it gives CASSLSRRTDTQYF. This chain links TRBV5-1 with TRBJ2-3, with unresolved D. Germline V gene sequence: CDR1 SGHRS, CDR2 YFSETQ. This CDR3 has 14 residues. V shed 4 bases and J shed 1 base, with 10 bases lying between them.

The chain couples TRBV27 to TRBJ2-5; 13 nucleotides line up with TRBD2. The CDR3 totals 16 residues. The V segment lost 6 bases and the J segment 5 bases; nucleotides outside the gene matches: 9. The germline CDR1 and CDR2 sequences are MNHEY and SMNVEV (reference sequence). CDR3 residues: CASSKLAGGPRETQYF. The CDR3 coding sequence is TGTGCCAGCAGCAAACTAGCGGGAGGGCCGAGGGAGACCCAGTACTTC.

This chain links TRBV4-1 with TRBJ1-2; possible D gene TRBD1, 6 bases. The V and J ends lost 1 base and 6 bases respectively, with 18 bases between them. This CDR3 has 16 amino acids. The germline V gene has CDR1 MGHRA and CDR2 YSYEKL. The DNA for the CDR3 is TGCGCCAGCAGCCAAGCTGACGACAGGTCTCAACATGGCTACACCTTC. Translating gives CASSQADDRSQHGYTF.

Concerning this clone: Other nucleotide sequences from this sample produce the same CDR3. V is TRBV19 and J is TRBJ1-2; D gene uncertain. This CDR3 region has 13 residues. The germline CDR1 and CDR2 sequences are LNHDA and SQIVND (reference sequence). V lost 0 bases and J 2 bases, leaving 4 bases between the germline ends. The CDR3 DNA reads as TGTGCCAGTAGTATAGAAGGGAACTATGGCTACACCTTC. This encodes CASSIEGNYGYTF.

J is TRBJ1-2 and V is TRBV10-3; 9 nucleotides align to TRBD1. The CDR3 is 14 residues long. CDR1 ENHRY and CDR2 SYGVKD come from the germline V gene. Trimming cost V 7 bases and J 2 bases; bases outside gene matches: 5. The CDR3 nucleotides are TGTGCCATCAATCCGGGACAGGGCAACTATGGCTACACCTTC. Protein product: CAINPGQGNYGYTF.

This chain joins TRBV10-3 and TRBJ1-1; 8 positions match TRBD1. Trimming took 4 bases from V and 2 from J; bases not matched to a gene: 9. There are 16 residues in the CDR3. Looked up from germline, CDR1 is ENHRY and CDR2 is SYGVKD. The CDR3, as DNA: TGTGCCATCAGTGGATCTATAGGGACAGGTAACACTGAAGCTTTCTTT. Translation gives CAISGSIGTGNTEAFF.

The V call is TRBV5-6, the J call TRBJ2-3, with D perhaps TRBD1 or TRBD2 (6 bases each). Germline V lookup: CDR1 SGHDT, CDR2 YYEEEE. The CDR3 spans 17 residues. V was clipped by 4 bases and J by 7 bases, with 25 bases between them. The CDR3: CASSGMKGGLLLNTQYF. In nucleotides, the CDR3 is TGTGCCAGCAGCGGGATGAAGGGGGGCCTCCTATTAAATACGCAGTATTTT.

By sample share, this clone is medium-sized. This chain links TRBV9 with TRBJ1-1; D is possibly TRBD1 (5 bases). The CDR3 extends over 13 amino acids. The ends were cut back, 2 bases at V and 3 bases at J, with 8 bases in the middle. Germline lookup yields CDR1 SGDLS and CDR2 YYNGEE. The DNA for the CDR3 is TGTGCCAGCAGCGTGAAAGGGGACACTGAAGCTTTCTTT. Translation: CASSVKGDTEAFF.

The chain links TRBV6-1 to TRBJ2-2; 7 bases line up with TRBD2. Germline V gives CDR1 MNHNS, CDR2 SASEGT. The J segment lost 3 bases and the V segment lost 4 bases, leaving 5 bases of the junction unmatched. This CDR3 has 15 amino acids. CDR3 loop: CASSVLTSDTGELFF. CDR3 DNA: TGTGCCAGCAGTGTATTAACTAGCGACACCGGGGAGCTGTTTTTT.

This chain uses TRBV5-4 with TRBJ2-2; 7 nucleotides match TRBD1. Germline V lookup: CDR1 SGHNT, CDR2 YYREEE (reference sequence). Trimming cost V 4 bases and J 5 bases; bases outside gene matches: 11. This CDR3 spans 16 amino acids. CDR3 amino acids: CASSPGQSPGTGELFF. Here the CDR3 DNA reads TGTGCCAGCAGCCCGGGACAGTCTCCGGGGACCGGGGAGCTGTTTTTT.

The rearrangement uses TRBV7-8 and TRBJ2-5, with D perhaps TRBD2 (7 bases). Germline V gives CDR1 SGHVS, CDR2 FQNEAQ. The CDR3 is 15 amino acids. The ends were cut back, 3 bases at V and 4 bases at J, with 15 bases in the middle. The CDR3, as DNA: TGTGCCAGCAGCTTCGGGGGGCTTGAGAGAGAGACCCAGTACTTC. Its protein is CASSFGGLERETQYF.

The gene calls are TRBV7-6 and TRBJ1-1, with D maybe TRBD1 (5 bases). The CDR3 totals 15 residues. Germline V CDR1 and CDR2: SGHVS, FNYEAQ. Trimming left V 5 bases short and J 4 bases short, with 17 bases between. In nucleotides, the CDR3 is TGTGCCAGCAGCCCCCGGGGGGGGAGTAGCACTGAAGCTTTCTTT. Its protein product is CASSPRGGSSTEAFF. Using reference TRBV7-6 and TRBJ1-1 for the parts outside the CDR3, the full variable domain is GAGVSQSPRYKVTKRGQDVALRCDPISGHVSLYWYRQALGQGPEFLTYFNYEAQQDKSGLPNDRFSAERPEGSISTLTIQRTEQRDSAMYRCASSPRGGSSTEAFFGQGTRLTVV.

The CDR3 here is CASSFSRRAPGNTIYF. Written as DNA, the CDR3 is TGTGCCAGCAGCTTCTCCCGCCGAGCACCCGGAAACACCATATATTTT. This rearrangement joins TRBV11-2 to TRBJ1-3; D remains unclear. CDR1 is SGHAT, CDR2 FQNNGV, per germline. The CDR3 is 16 residues long. With 3 bases removed from V and 4 bases from J, the gap between germline ends came to 16 bases.

The CDR3 loop is CASSLGGGTLTRDRQFF. CDR3 nucleotides: TGTGCCAGCAGCTTAGGGGGGGGGACCCTCACTCGGGATAGGCAGTTCTTC. This chain links TRBV7-2 with TRBJ2-1; 7 nucleotides align to TRBD2. The CDR3 contains 17 residues. V dropped 1 base and J dropped 12; count of bases not matched to a gene: 18. In germline, CDR1 is SGHTA, CDR2 FQGNSA.

The V gene is TRBV7-8, the J gene TRBJ1-5, with D unresolved. The CDR3 covers 16 residues. The germline V and J ends were trimmed by 5 bases and 1 base, with 15 bases remaining between them. The V gene's germline CDR1 is SGHVS and CDR2 FQNEAQ. CDR3 bases: TGTGCCAGCAGCCCCCAGGAGGCTTTGAGCAATCAGCCCCAGCATTTT. Translating gives CASSPQEALSNQPQHF.

The chain couples TRBV18 to TRBJ1-1; D is unclear. Germline CDR1 KGHSH, CDR2 LQKENI. The length of the CDR3 is 12 residues. The V end was cut by 6 bases, the J end by 0 bases, with 5 bases between. The CDR3 region is CASSNLNTEAFF. CDR3 bases: TGTGCCAGCTCCAATTTGAACACTGAAGCTTTCTTT.

V gene TRBV5-1 combines with J gene TRBJ1-4; D is undetermined. The germline V and J ends were trimmed by 0 bases and 0 bases, with 3 bases remaining between them. Germline-derived CDR1 and CDR2 are SGHRS and YFSETQ. The CDR3 extends over 14 amino acids. This CDR3 reads CASSLVATNEKLFF. In DNA, the CDR3 is TGCGCCAGCAGCTTGGTTGCAACTAATGAAAAACTGTTTTTT.

The chain employs TRBV5-6 and TRBJ1-5; 7 bases line up with TRBD1. CDR1 is SGHDT, CDR2 YYEEEE, per germline. The CDR3 has 18 amino acids. J lost 5 bases, V lost 4 bases, and 18 bases had no gene match. As DNA, the CDR3 is TGTGCCAGCAGCCTGGAGGCAGGGGGAAATTGGTGGGATCAGCCCCAGCATTTT. Translation gives CASSLEAGGNWWDQPQHF.